The 31 T cell receptor beta chains presented below share a single source sample, sequenced in a study of regulatory T cells in long-lasting Graves disease. Time point in this sample: persistent/refractory GD, antithyroid drugs over 5 years with positive TRAb. PBMCs were the source of the RNA used for TCR sequencing. HTBI primers from iRepertoire and Arm-PCR of CDR3 regions yielded the TCR beta libraries. TCRdb called the multiplex PCR reads again in MiXCR, with one record for every CDR3 protein. The sample has some 470,000 distinct CDR3 sequences; 20% to 25% are singletons. The source material was peripheral blood mononuclear cells (PBMCs), sampled when the disease was refractory, from a patient treated with antithyroid drugs. These receptors all stem from a female donor with Graves disease.

V usage is TRBV6-1 and J usage is TRBJ1-2; D ambiguous. Germline assignment: CDR1 MNHNS and CDR2 SASEGT. The CDR3 runs 12 residues. V gave up 2 bases and J gave up 8 bases, with 9 bases separating them. The CDR3, as DNA: TGTGCCAGCAGTGAACCTTATGGAGGCTACACCTTC. It translates to CASSEPYGGYTF.

The table lists this clonotype with a few counts. The chain uses TRBV19 and TRBJ1-1; possible D gene TRBD1, 5 bases. There are 17 residues in the CDR3. Per the germline V gene, CDR1 is LNHDA and CDR2 is SQIVND (reference sequence). Trimming shortened V by 3 bases and J by 1 base, and 18 bases separated the two germline ends. The CDR3 loop is CASSILPGRGENTEAFF. The CDR3 DNA sequence: TGTGCCAGTAGTATTCTGCCTGGGAGGGGCGAGAACACTGAAGCTTTCTTT.

The chain combines TRBV28 with TRBJ2-1, with D unresolved. Germline CDR1 MDHEN, CDR2 SYDVKM. V lost 7 bases to trimming and J lost 7 bases, with 23 bases between them. CDR3 length: 16 amino acids. CDR3 nucleotides: TGTGCCAGCACCATAATATCAGGTTCGTTCGGGAATGAGCAGTTCTTC. Translating it yields CASTIISGSFGNEQFF.

The table lists this clonotype with many counts. The rearrangement uses TRBV28 and TRBJ2-7, with D possibly matching TRBD1 (5 bases). The CDR3 contains 14 residues. Germline V gene sequence: CDR1 MDHEN, CDR2 SYDVKM. Trimming removed 3 bases from V and 2 bases from J, with 11 bases in between. The CDR3 region is CASSLKGKTYEQYF. The CDR3 DNA follows: TGTGCCAGCAGTTTGAAGGGGAAAACCTACGAGCAGTACTTC.

This clonotype appeared many times. The gene calls are TRBV28 and TRBJ1-1; no clear D. Germline CDR1 and CDR2: MDHEN and SYDVKM. The germline V and J ends were trimmed by 6 bases and 5 bases, with 19 bases remaining between them. This CDR3 comprises 15 residues. The CDR3: CASSSRLVRRTEAFF. CDR3 DNA: TGTGCCAGCAGCTCAAGACTCGTTAGACGGACTGAAGCTTTCTTT.

This clonotype has more than one count but fewer than ten. This chain joins TRBV9 and TRBJ1-4; maybe TRBD1 (6 bases). Looked up from germline, CDR1 is SGDLS and CDR2 is YYNGEE. V lost 2 bases, J lost 8 bases, and 13 bases lay in between. This CDR3 is built from 14 residues. The CDR3 nucleotides are TGTGCCAGCAGCGTCCCAGGGGAACCAGAAAAACTGTTTTTT. Residues: CASSVPGEPEKLFF.

The chain uses TRBV29-1 and TRBJ1-5, with D perhaps matching TRBD1 (5 bases). Trimming took off 4 bases at V and 3 bases at J, with 7 bases between the two ends. The germline V gene has CDR1 SQVTM and CDR2 ANQGSEA. This CDR3 is 12 amino acids long. CDR3 sequence: CSVGDLNQPQHF. The CDR3 DNA is TGCAGCGTTGGGGACCTCAATCAGCCCCAGCATTTT.

This clonotype appeared many times. The gene calls are TRBV12-3 or TRBV12-4 and TRBJ2-7; the match to TRBD1 covers 7 bases. The CDR3 consists of 13 residues. Germline trimming cut 5 bases from V and 4 bases from J; bases unmatched to any gene: 5. In nucleotides, the CDR3 is TGTGCCAGCAGTATTGGGACAGAATACGAGCAGTACTTC. It codes for CASSIGTEYEQYF.

This clonotype was recorded at least ten times. This chain links TRBV28 with TRBJ2-7; tentatively, D is TRBD1 (6 bases). Trimming took 5 bases from V and 2 from J, leaving 16 bases between them. The CDR3 has 15 residues. Germline assignment: CDR1 MDHEN and CDR2 SYDVKM. CDR3 protein: CASSLRSTGTYEQYF. CDR3 nucleotides: TGTGCCAGCAGTCTCCGCTCGACAGGAACCTACGAGCAGTACTTC.

DNA for the CDR3: TGTGCCAGCAGCCTGTATCAGGGCCGGCTAGCGGACTCCTACGAGCAGTACTTC. Its protein is CASSLYQGRLADSYEQYF. The rearrangement joins TRBV11-2 to TRBJ2-7, with TRBD2 matching 7 bases. In germline, CDR1 is SGHAT, CDR2 FQNNGV. The ends lost 5 bases at V and 0 bases at J; junction bases unmatched: 16. This CDR3 is built from 18 residues.

In this sample, this clonotype turned up many times. The chain links TRBV24-1 to TRBJ2-5, with a weak D call TRBD1 (6 bases). This CDR3 has 16 residues. Germline CDR1 and CDR2: KGHDR and SFDVKD. V dropped 3 bases and J dropped 5 bases, with 18 bases sitting between them. The CDR3 protein is CATSDAGQGSFETQYF. CDR3 nucleotides: TGTGCCACCAGTGATGCCGGGCAGGGGAGTTTCGAGACCCAGTACTTC.

This clonotype has a handful of counts. The rearrangement joins TRBV7-6 to TRBJ1-6; 8 bases are a match to TRBD1. Per germline, CDR1 SGHVS and CDR2 FNYEAQ. This CDR3 region has 14 residues. Germline trimming cut 5 bases from V and 10 bases from J; bases unmatched to any gene: 7. Written as DNA, the CDR3 is TGTGCCAGCAGCCGGGACAGGCTGGACTCACCCCTCCACTTT. Amino acid sequence: CASSRDRLDSPLHF.

Only one count was recorded for this clonotype. The CDR3 sequence is CASSYSGVAGYNEQFF. DNA for the CDR3: TGTGCCAGCAGTTACTCAGGGGTAGCGGGGTACAATGAGCAGTTCTTC. The chain carries TRBV6-9 and TRBJ2-1; 8 bases line up with TRBD2. This CDR3 contains 16 residues. The trim removed 3 bases at V and 4 bases at J, leaving 8 bases unmatched. Germline loops: CDR1 MNHGY, CDR2 SVAAGI.

This clonotype appeared a few times. This could be a read error, since a much larger clone is one nucleotide away. V gene TRBV12-3 or TRBV12-4 combines with J gene TRBJ1-5, with 7 positions matching TRBD1. This CDR3 contains 15 residues. Germline trimming cut 1 base from V and 1 base from J; bases unmatched to any gene: 1. The CDR3 loop reads CASSLEGASNQPQHF. CDR3 coding DNA: TGTGCCAGCAGTTTAGAGGGGGCGAGCAATCAGCCCCAGCATTTT.

The chain carries TRBV7-9 and TRBJ2-5; D is perhaps TRBD1 (5 bases). CDR1 and CDR2 (germline): SEHNR, FQNEAQ (reference sequence). The CDR3 runs 14 residues. V lost 0 bases and J 11 bases, leaving 16 bases between the germline ends. CDR3 residues: CASSLAPDSPEQYF. The CDR3 DNA sequence: TGTGCCAGCAGCTTAGCCCCCGACAGCCCGGAGCAGTACTTC.

This clonotype appeared many times. J is TRBJ1-1 and V is TRBV12-3 or TRBV12-4, with D possibly being TRBD1 (5 bases). V lost 5 bases to trimming and J lost 6 bases, with 10 bases between them. The CDR3 is 12 amino acids. The CDR3 loop reads CASSRGGAEAFF. The DNA for the CDR3 is TGTGCCAGCAGTCGGGGGGGAGCTGAAGCTTTCTTT.

This chain connects TRBV3-1 to TRBJ2-2, with 14 bases matching TRBD2. CDR3 length: 17 amino acids. V lost 0 bases, J lost 6 bases, and 3 bases stayed unmatched. The germline CDR1 and CDR2 sequences are LGHDT and YNNKEL (reference sequence). The CDR3: CASSQELGLAGAGELFF. The CDR3 DNA follows: TGTGCCAGCAGCCAAGAACTGGGACTAGCGGGAGCCGGGGAGCTGTTTTTT. Full variable domain (remainder filled in from reference TRBV3-1 and TRBJ2-2): DTAVSQTPKYLVTQMGNDKSIKCEQNLGHDTMYWYKQDSKKFLKIMFSYNNKELIINETVPNRFSPKSPDKAHLNLHINSLELGDSAVYFCASSQELGLAGAGELFFGEGSRLTVL.

J is TRBJ2-7 and V is TRBV6-2 or TRBV6-3; D is unresolved. The CDR3 is 14 residues long. Germline V CDR1 and CDR2: MNHEY, SVGEGT. The V end lost 0 bases, the J end lost 4 bases, and 10 bases lay between the germline ends. CDR3 sequence: CASSYSRRLYEQYF. The DNA for the CDR3 is TGTGCCAGCAGTTACTCGAGAAGGTTATACGAGCAGTACTTC.

In the case of this clonotype: A much larger clone sits a single nucleotide away, making a read error possible. The rearrangement links TRBV6-1 to TRBJ1-4; D possibly corresponds to TRBD1 (6 bases). Germline CDR1 MNHNS, CDR2 SASEGT. Trimming left V 6 bases short and J 8 bases short, with 16 bases between. The CDR3 consists of 14 residues. The CDR3 protein is CASRNTGLDEKLFF. DNA of the CDR3: TGTGCCAGCAGGAACACAGGGCTTGACGAAAAACTGTTTTTT.

The V call is TRBV29-1, the J call TRBJ2-3; a possible D gene is TRBD1 (6 bases). The length of the CDR3 is 12 residues. The V gene's germline CDR1 is SQVTM and CDR2 ANQGSEA. Trimming shortened V by 3 bases and J by 9 bases, and 13 bases separated the two germline ends. The CDR3 nucleotides are TGCAGCGTTGAGGTGGGGGCGCGAACGCAGTATTTT. Translation: CSVEVGARTQYF.

The chain recombines TRBV27 with TRBJ2-3, with 8 nucleotides matching TRBD2. Germline trimming cut 5 bases from V and 1 base from J; bases unmatched to any gene: 2. The CDR3 runs 14 residues. CDR1 is MNHEY, CDR2 SMNVEV, per germline (reference sequence). The DNA of the CDR3 is TGTGCCAGCAGTACGACTAGCGGCACAGATACGCAGTATTTT. Its protein product is CASSTTSGTDTQYF.

In this sample, this clonotype turned up many times. The chain joins TRBV12-3 or TRBV12-4 to TRBJ1-5; 10 bases are a match to TRBD1. The CDR3 length is 14 residues. The junction had 5 bases not matched to a gene; V was cut back by 7 bases and J by 5 bases. As DNA, the CDR3 is TGTGCCAGCACAGGACAGGGGGGTTATCAGCCCCAGCATTTT. Protein product: CASTGQGGYQPQHF.

V is TRBV20-1 and J is TRBJ1-6; possible D gene TRBD1, 5 bases. Germline CDR1 and CDR2: DFQATT and SNEGSKA (reference sequence). The germline V and J ends were trimmed by 0 bases and 8 bases, with 26 bases remaining between them. This CDR3 region has 19 residues. The CDR3 DNA reads TGCAGTGCTAGAGATCAGGGAGCCGAGCCGGTCCCTCTGGATTCACCCCTCCACTTT. Translation gives CSARDQGAEPVPLDSPLHF.

This clonotype was picked up many times. The chain recombines TRBV29-1 with TRBJ1-1; D possibly corresponds to TRBD1 (6 bases). The germline CDR1 and CDR2 sequences are SQVTM and ANQGSEA. V was clipped by 1 base and J by 3 bases, with 12 bases between them. There are 14 residues in the CDR3. The DNA for the CDR3 is TGCAGCGTTGAAGTTCAGGGGTTGGACACTGAAGCTTTCTTT. Amino acid sequence: CSVEVQGLDTEAFF. Drawing the rest from reference TRBV29-1 and TRBJ1-1, the complete variable domain is SAVISQKPSRDICQRGTSLTIQCQVDSQVTMMFWYRQQPGQSLTLIATANQGSEATYESGFVIDKFPISRPNLTFSTLTVSNMSPEDSSIYLCSVEVQGLDTEAFFGQGTRLTVV.

This clonotype was counted ten times or more. The J gene is TRBJ1-2, the V gene TRBV15; maybe TRBD1 (6 bases). The germline CDR1 and CDR2 sequences are LNHNV and YYDKDF (reference sequence). Trimming took off 9 bases at V and 6 bases at J, with 11 bases between the two ends. This CDR3 has 11 residues. CDR3: CATTGGNGYTF. CDR3 in DNA: TGTGCCACTACCGGGGGCAATGGCTACACCTTC.

Comments on this clonotype: A much larger clone lies a single base off, so this may be a read error. V is TRBV12-3 or TRBV12-4 and J is TRBJ1-4, with D unclear. This CDR3 has 12 amino acids. The V end lost 9 bases, the J end lost 6 bases, and 11 bases lay between the germline ends. The CDR3 DNA reads as TGTGCCAGGCGTTTTGCGGATGAAAAACTGTTTTTT. It yields the protein CARRFADEKLFF.

This clonotype was counted between two and nine times. This CDR3 is CASSERQGANSPLHF. Written as DNA, the CDR3 is TGCGCCAGCAGCGAGAGACAGGGGGCGAATTCACCCCTCCACTTT. This chain uses TRBV5-1 with TRBJ1-6; 10 bases align to TRBD1. V lost 4 bases and J lost 7; bases outside the gene matches: 5. This CDR3 is 15 amino acids long. Germline V lookup: CDR1 SGHRS, CDR2 YFSETQ.

In its sample, this clonotype was seen many times. V gene TRBV2 combines with J gene TRBJ1-6; D gene ambiguous. Germline CDR1 SNHLY, CDR2 FYNNEI. The CDR3 contains 15 residues. V was pared by 4 bases and J by 5 bases, with 12 bases between. The CDR3 protein is CASSGYGSDNSPLHF. The CDR3 region has the DNA TGTGCCAGCAGTGGTTATGGGTCTGATAATTCACCCCTCCACTTT.

The sample holds many counts of this clonotype. The chain is built from TRBV29-1 and TRBJ1-1; D perhaps matches TRBD1 (6 bases). The CDR3 loop spans 13 amino acids. The V gene's germline CDR1 is SQVTM and CDR2 ANQGSEA. Trimming left V 7 bases short and J 2 bases short, with 14 bases between. The CDR3 spells CSARPGTNTEAFF. The CDR3 DNA reads TGCAGCGCCCGGCCGGGGACAAACACTGAAGCTTTCTTT.

This clonotype was detected a few times. This chain uses TRBV4-1 with TRBJ2-7; 10 bases agree with TRBD2. Per germline, CDR1 MGHRA and CDR2 YSYEKL. V shed 1 base and J 2 bases; nucleotides not matched to a gene: 5. CDR3 size: 16 residues. The CDR3 sequence: CASSQVELAGPYEQYF. The DNA of the CDR3 is TGCGCCAGCAGCCAAGTTGAACTAGCGGGACCCTACGAGCAGTACTTC.

This clonotype has a count of ten or more. The chain uses TRBV7-9 and TRBJ1-2; 8 nucleotides line up with TRBD1. With 5 bases clipped from V and 9 bases from J, the junction kept 8 bases outside the gene matches. Germline-derived CDR1 and CDR2 are SEHNR and FQNEAQ (reference sequence). The CDR3 runs 13 residues. The CDR3 DNA sequence: TGTGCCAGCAGCGAACCGGACAGGGCGCGCTACACCTTC. This sequence encodes CASSEPDRARYTF.